One sample yielded the 20 T cell receptor beta chains listed below, sequenced in a study of T-cell reconstitution after alpha-beta-depleted transplantation in children. During its preparation, the TCRbeta library received unique molecular identifiers. TCRdb fed the PCR reads into MiXCR, producing one record per CDR3 protein. The table shows under 250,000 distinct CDR3 sequences, with roughly 25% occurring only once. Sequencing was performed on PBMCs, mostly from graft donor cells, taken 360 days after TCRalphabeta/CD19-depleted stem cell transplant. Receptors were obtained from a female patient between 2 and 15 years old who had a stem cell transplant for congenital amegakaryocytic thrombocytopenia, so the T cells may come from the graft donor.

This clonotype was seen at least ten times. J is TRBJ1-1 and V is TRBV28, with TRBD1 matching over 7 bases. Trimming took 5 bases from V and 2 from J; bases not matched to a gene: 8. Germline values: CDR1 MDHEN, CDR2 SYDVKM. CDR3 size: 15 residues. CDR3 protein: CASSPLQGTNTEAFF. CDR3 in DNA: TGTGCCAGCAGTCCTCTACAGGGGACAAACACTGAAGCTTTCTTT.

The chain couples TRBV4-1 to TRBJ2-1; D is perhaps TRBD2 (6 bases). Per the germline V gene, CDR1 is MGHRA and CDR2 is YSYEKL. V lost 4 bases to trimming and J lost 8 bases, with 18 bases between them. This CDR3 is 15 amino acids long. The CDR3 nucleotides read TGCGCCAGCAGCCCCGGACTACAAGCAGGGTATGAGCAGTTCTTC. It translates to CASSPGLQAGYEQFF.

V and J are TRBV7-4 and TRBJ2-7, with 11 bases that match TRBD2. The CDR3 loop spans 15 amino acids. Trimming took 6 bases from V and 3 from J; bases not matched to a gene: 7. Germline CDR1 is SGHVT and CDR2 is SQSDAQ. The CDR3: CASRTGTSGFYEQYF. CDR3 in DNA: TGTGCCAGCAGAACCGGGACTAGCGGTTTCTACGAGCAGTACTTC.

V is TRBV3-1 and J is TRBJ2-3, with 7 bases that match TRBD2. Germline assignment: CDR1 LGHDT and CDR2 YNNKEL (reference sequence). The junction had 6 bases not matched to a gene; V was cut back by 2 bases and J by 1 base. This CDR3 contains 16 residues. The CDR3 here is CASSQFGGYGTDTQYF. In DNA, the CDR3 is TGTGCCAGCAGCCAATTCGGGGGGTATGGCACAGATACGCAGTATTTT.

This clonotype was seen a handful of times. The chain links TRBV27 to TRBJ2-1, with TRBD1 matching 7 bases. The germline CDR1 and CDR2 sequences are MNHEY and SMNVEV (reference sequence). The J segment lost 2 bases and the V segment lost 2 bases, leaving 3 bases of the junction unmatched. The CDR3 runs 15 residues. Here the CDR3 DNA reads TGTGCCAGCAGTTTAGGACAGGCGGCCTACAATGAGCAGTTCTTC. Protein: CASSLGQAAYNEQFF.

This clonotype was counted between two and nine times. CDR3 coding DNA: TGCGCCAGCAGTTTGACCCCGACTAGCGAAGTGGAAGAGCAGTTCTTC. Its translation is CASSLTPTSEVEEQFF. The rearrangement joins TRBV5-1 to TRBJ2-1; 8 bases are shared with TRBD2. Germline CDR1 SGHRS, CDR2 YFSETQ. The length of the CDR3 is 16 residues. V gave up 5 bases and J gave up 10 bases; unmatched junction bases: 17.

This clonotype came up a few times. The V call is TRBV6-5, the J call TRBJ2-1, with D tentatively TRBD1 or TRBD2 (6 bases each). V was clipped by 0 bases and J by 3 bases, with 18 bases between them. Germline V gene sequence: CDR1 MNHEY, CDR2 SVGAGI. This CDR3 is 18 amino acids long. This chain's CDR3 is CASSYSKSEGGHYNEQFF. The DNA for the CDR3 is TGTGCCAGCAGTTACTCGAAATCCGAGGGGGGCCACTACAATGAGCAGTTCTTC.

In its sample, this clonotype was seen a few times. The genes are TRBV14 and TRBJ2-1; D may be TRBD2 (5 bases). The CDR3 sequence is 15 residues long. Germline V gene sequence: CDR1 SGHDN, CDR2 FVKESK. V was shortened by 3 bases and J by 4 bases, with 13 bases between the two germline ends. CDR3 protein: CASSHGKFGYNEQFF. The CDR3 DNA reads as TGTGCCAGCAGCCACGGGAAATTCGGGTACAATGAGCAGTTCTTC.

The J gene is TRBJ1-2, the V gene TRBV5-1; 9 bases align to TRBD1. Trimming cost V 3 bases and J 8 bases; bases outside gene matches: 8. This CDR3 has 14 residues. The germline gives CDR1 SGHRS, CDR2 YFSETQ. The CDR3 sequence is CASSWNRGRVGYTF. The CDR3 nucleotides read TGCGCCAGCAGCTGGAACAGGGGGCGCGTAGGCTACACCTTC. The full variable domain, its missing parts supplied by reference TRBV5-1 and TRBJ1-2, is KAGVTQTPRYLIKTRGQQVTLSCSPISGHRSVSWYQQTPGQGLQFLFEYFSETQRNKGNFPGRFSGRQFSNSRSEMNVSTLELGDSALYLCASSWNRGRVGYTFGSGTRLTVV.

The chain joins TRBV6-6 to TRBJ2-5, with D possibly being TRBD2 (6 bases). V shed 6 bases and J shed 5 bases, with 13 bases lying between them. There are 13 residues in the CDR3. CDR1 is MNHNY, CDR2 SVGAGI, per germline (reference sequence). The CDR3 nucleotides are TGTGCCAGCAGCCTTAGCGGCCTCGAGACCCAGTACTTC. The encoded protein is CASSLSGLETQYF.

This chain links TRBV15 with TRBJ2-2; TRBD2 is a possible D gene (5 bases). Looked up from germline, CDR1 is LNHNV and CDR2 is YYDKDF (reference sequence). The CDR3 extends over 17 amino acids. V was trimmed by 1 base and J by 5 bases, leaving 17 bases between them. The CDR3 loop reads CATSRALTPRGTGELFF. The DNA of the CDR3 is TGTGCCACCAGCAGAGCCTTGACTCCCAGAGGGACCGGGGAGCTGTTTTTT.

This clonotype was counted a few times. The chain employs TRBV20-1 and TRBJ2-1; 8 bases are a match to TRBD1. From germline, CDR1 is DFQATT and CDR2 SNEGSKA (reference sequence). Trimming removed 3 bases from V and 4 bases from J; junction bases left unmatched: 5. The CDR3 totals 14 residues. This CDR3 is CSARRTGFYNEQFF. As DNA, the CDR3 is TGCAGTGCTAGGAGGACAGGGTTTTACAATGAGCAGTTCTTC.

The gene calls are TRBV20-1 and TRBJ2-1, with 7 positions matching TRBD2. With 5 bases clipped from V and 0 bases from J, the junction kept 4 bases outside the gene matches. The CDR3 is 14 amino acids. Germline V lookup: CDR1 DFQATT, CDR2 SNEGSKA (reference sequence). DNA for the CDR3: TGCAGTGCTGCAAGCGGGGCCTCCTACAATGAGCAGTTCTTC. It translates to CSAASGASYNEQFF.

This clonotype was observed a single time. The chain combines TRBV10-2 with TRBJ2-7; the match to TRBD2 covers 7 bases. The CDR3 sequence is 13 residues long. Germline values: CDR1 WSHSY, CDR2 SAAADI. J gave up 1 base and V 7 bases, and 4 bases lay outside the gene matches. The CDR3 DNA sequence: TGCGCCAGCACCCGACTAGCTTCCTACGAGCAGTACTTC. Translation gives CASTRLASYEQYF.

V usage is TRBV28 and J usage is TRBJ1-5; 11 positions match TRBD1. Germline lookup yields CDR1 MDHEN and CDR2 SYDVKM. J was trimmed by 4 bases and V by 2 bases; bases with no gene match: 4. The CDR3 extends over 16 amino acids. This CDR3 is CASSLRGQGGNQPQHF. The CDR3 bases are TGTGCCAGCAGTTTACGGGGACAGGGGGGAAATCAGCCCCAGCATTTT.

The chain carries TRBV12-3 or TRBV12-4 and TRBJ2-7; TRBD1 aligns across 7 bases. V trimming: 5 bases; J trimming: 2 bases; junction bases outside the gene matches: 15. CDR3 length equals 17 residues. CDR3 loop: CASSPRPPRDSTYEQYF. In DNA form, the CDR3 reads TGTGCCAGCAGTCCCCGGCCTCCCCGGGACAGTACCTACGAGCAGTACTTC.

This clonotype was seen more than once but under ten times. This sequence joins TRBV5-5 and TRBJ2-2, with 15 bases fitting TRBD2. The CDR3 length is 16 residues. Germline V lookup: CDR1 SGHKS, CDR2 YYEKEE (reference sequence). J was trimmed by 6 bases and V by 4 bases; bases with no gene match: 4. This CDR3 is CASSPRTSGRAGELFF. The CDR3 DNA follows: TGTGCCAGCAGCCCCCGGACTAGCGGGAGGGCCGGGGAGCTGTTTTTT.

V gene TRBV7-9 combines with J gene TRBJ1-1; the match to TRBD1 covers 8 bases. The CDR3 is made up of 14 amino acids. Germline CDR1 SEHNR, CDR2 FQNEAQ (reference sequence). V lost 6 bases to trimming and J lost 1 base; unmatched junction nucleotides: 4. For the CDR3, the DNA is TGTGCCAGCAGGATTGGGACAGGGAACACTGAAGCTTTCTTT. This translates into CASRIGTGNTEAFF.

This clonotype was seen a single time. The chain has TRBV28 and TRBJ2-1; maybe TRBD2 (7 bases). This CDR3 is built from 16 residues. Trimming pared 4 bases from V and 3 bases from J, leaving 16 bases between. The germline CDR1 and CDR2 sequences are MDHEN and SYDVKM. DNA of the CDR3: TGTGCCAGCAGTTATGGGGGGGGCCCGATCTACAATGAGCAGTTCTTC. This encodes CASSYGGGPIYNEQFF.

In this sample, this clonotype turned up many times. The J gene is TRBJ2-1, the V gene TRBV3-1; D ambiguous. V was clipped by 3 bases and J by 10 bases, with 10 bases between them. The CDR3 sequence is 12 residues long. Germline CDR1 LGHDT, CDR2 YNNKEL (reference sequence). The CDR3 nucleotides read TGTGCCAGCAGCCATGACGGGCGGGAGCAGTTCTTC. It specifies CASSHDGREQFF.